The subject of this entry is one T cell receptor beta chain. What it binds is not known. The sample carries other DNA sequences with the same CDR3. The CDR3 has 12 amino acids. V lost 0 bases and J lost 6, with 6 bases in between. Germline CDR1 and CDR2: SEHNR and FQNEAQ (reference sequence). This record belongs to a study of PD-1 blockade in classical Hodgkin lymphoma. Using immunoSEQ multiplex PCR, the repertoire was profiled, and TCRdb retains in-frame clones only, with some absent. Of roughly 90,000 clones in the sample, around 81% were seen once. Following autologous stem cell transplantation, relapse occurred in every patient, and exposure to brentuximab vedotin varied. Reported best responses ranged across complete response, partial response or progressive disease. Study-wide findings and caveats: Whereas CD4+ TCR diversity had risen significantly by C4D1, CD8+ TCR diversity had not. Repertoire differences have undefined causes, possibly disease activity or prior therapy. Individuals initiating nivolumab under 1 year after ASCT were excluded.

Sequencing was performed on peripheral blood mononuclear cells (PBMCs), taken before the second cycle of nivolumab. This TCR came from a human donor with classical Hodgkin lymphoma. This chain links TRBV7-9 with TRBJ2-7; D gene uncertain. CDR3 amino acids: CASSLAGSEQYF. The CDR3 DNA sequence: TGTGCCAGCAGCTTAGCGGGTTCCGAGCAGTACTTC.